This T cell receptor (beta chain) was profiled in a study of cytomegalovirus exposure and HLA in healthy donors. The overall study: When 398 donors were genotyped, approximately 81% of them were found to fall in the Caucasian-associated ancestry cluster.

The CDR3 spans 16 residues. Germline-derived CDR1 and CDR2 are GTSNPN and SVGIG (reference sequence). The ends were cut back, 4 bases at V and 0 bases at J, with 16 bases in the middle. Concerning this clone itself: Its cognate antigen is unknown.

PCR amplification relied on 60 Vbeta primers (plus 13 Jbeta primers). Clones were sequenced by immunoSEQ multiplex PCR, and TCRdb holds only the in-frame ones, with some missing. Counted here are around 120,000 clones, about 80% occurring once; the ten biggest clones make up approximately 31%. Findings and caveats of the study: In vitro, three CMV-associated chains proved specific for CMV antigens. CMV serostatus was the only recorded immune exposure for donors.

The sample consisted of PBMCs. This receptor was taken from a man aged 55 to 69 in good health and CMV-seropositive. This chain joins TRBV30 and TRBJ2-1, with D possibly being TRBD2 (6 bases). The CDR3 loop reads CAWTLFSGLSYNEQFF. The CDR3 nucleotides are TGTGCCTGGACCCTATTTTCGGGACTCTCCTACAATGAGCAGTTCTTC.